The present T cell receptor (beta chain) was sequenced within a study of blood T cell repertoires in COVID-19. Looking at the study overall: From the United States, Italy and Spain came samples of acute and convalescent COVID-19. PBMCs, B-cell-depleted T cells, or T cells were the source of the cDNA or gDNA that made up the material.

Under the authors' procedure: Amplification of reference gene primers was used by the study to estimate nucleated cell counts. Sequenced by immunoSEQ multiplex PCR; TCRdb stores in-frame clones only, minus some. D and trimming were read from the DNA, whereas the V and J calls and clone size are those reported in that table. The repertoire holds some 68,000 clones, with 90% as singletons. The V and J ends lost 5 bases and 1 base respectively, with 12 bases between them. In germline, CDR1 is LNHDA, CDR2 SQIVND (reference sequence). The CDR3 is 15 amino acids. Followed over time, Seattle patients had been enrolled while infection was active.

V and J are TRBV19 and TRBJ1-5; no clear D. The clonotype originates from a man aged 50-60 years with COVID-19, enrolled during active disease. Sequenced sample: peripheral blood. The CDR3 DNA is TGTGCCAGTAGTCCAGCCGGGGTGAGCAATCAGCCCCAGCATTTT. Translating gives CASSPAGVSNQPQHF.